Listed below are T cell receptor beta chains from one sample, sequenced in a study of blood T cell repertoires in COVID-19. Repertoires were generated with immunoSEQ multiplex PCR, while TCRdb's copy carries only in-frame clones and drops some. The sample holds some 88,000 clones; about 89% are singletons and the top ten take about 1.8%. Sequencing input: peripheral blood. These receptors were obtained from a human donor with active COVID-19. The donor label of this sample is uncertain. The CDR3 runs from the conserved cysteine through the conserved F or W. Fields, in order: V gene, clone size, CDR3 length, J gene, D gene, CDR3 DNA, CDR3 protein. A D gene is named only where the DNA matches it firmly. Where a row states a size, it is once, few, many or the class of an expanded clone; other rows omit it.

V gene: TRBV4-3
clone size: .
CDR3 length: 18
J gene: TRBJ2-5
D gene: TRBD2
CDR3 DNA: TGCGCCAGCAGCCAAGACGGTGGGGGACGGGGGGGCCCAGAGACCCAGTACTTC
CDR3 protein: CASSQDGGGRGGPETQYF

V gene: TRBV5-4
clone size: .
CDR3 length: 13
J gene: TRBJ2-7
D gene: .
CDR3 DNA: TGTGCCAGCACCCCGAAAGGGGGACACGAGCAGTACTTC
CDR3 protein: CASTPKGGHEQYF

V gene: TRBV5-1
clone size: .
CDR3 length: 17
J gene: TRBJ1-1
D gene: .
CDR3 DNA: TGCGCCAGCAGCTTGTTGCGATCCCCGCTCGCGAACACTGAAGCTTTCTTT
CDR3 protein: CASSLLRSPLANTEAFF

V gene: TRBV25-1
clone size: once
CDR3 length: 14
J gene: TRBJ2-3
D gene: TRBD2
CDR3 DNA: TGTGCCAGCAGCCTGGAGGGGAGGGCAGATACGCAGTATTTT
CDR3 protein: CASSLEGRADTQYF

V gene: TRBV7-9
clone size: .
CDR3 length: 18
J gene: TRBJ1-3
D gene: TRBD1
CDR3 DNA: TGTGCCAGCAGCCCTAAAACAGGACAGGGACTCTCTGGAAACACCATATATTTT
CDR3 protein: CASSPKTGQGLSGNTIYF

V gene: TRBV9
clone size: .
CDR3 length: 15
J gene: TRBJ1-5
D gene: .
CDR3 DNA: TGTGCCAGCAGCGTAGGTGGGGGGGCGAGGCAGCCCCAGCATTTT
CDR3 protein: CASSVGGGARQPQHF

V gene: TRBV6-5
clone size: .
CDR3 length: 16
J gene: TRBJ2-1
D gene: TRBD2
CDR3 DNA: TGTGCCAGCAGTTACTCTGGACTAGCGGGGGGGCATGAGCAGTTCTTC
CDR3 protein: CASSYSGLAGGHEQFF

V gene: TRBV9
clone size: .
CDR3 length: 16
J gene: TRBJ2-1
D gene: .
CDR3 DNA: TGTGCCAGCAGCGTAGACTCGGGGAGCTCCTACAATGAGCAGTTCTTC
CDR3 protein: CASSVDSGSSYNEQFF

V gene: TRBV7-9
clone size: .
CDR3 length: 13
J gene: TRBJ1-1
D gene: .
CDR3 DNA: TGTGCCAGCAGTTACAGAGAAAACACTGAAGCTTTCTTT
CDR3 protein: CASSYRENTEAFF

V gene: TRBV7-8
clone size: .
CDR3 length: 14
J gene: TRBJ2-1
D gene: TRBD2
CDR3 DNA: TGTGCCAGCACCCGGACTAGCTCAGACGATGAGCAGTTCTTC
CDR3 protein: CASTRTSSDDEQFF

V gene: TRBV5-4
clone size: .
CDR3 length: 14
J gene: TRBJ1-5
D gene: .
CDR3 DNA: TGTGCCAGCAGCTTTGAGGGCGGAAATCAGCCCCAGCATTTT
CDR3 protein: CASSFEGGNQPQHF

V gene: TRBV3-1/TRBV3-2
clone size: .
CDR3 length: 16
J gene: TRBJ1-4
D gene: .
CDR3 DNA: TGTGCCAGCAGCCAAGTCGATTCGGCAGGGGATGAAAAACTGTTTTTT
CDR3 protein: CASSQVDSAGDEKLFF

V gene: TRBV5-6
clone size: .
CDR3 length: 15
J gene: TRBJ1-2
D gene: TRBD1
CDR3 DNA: TGTGCCAGCAGCTTTCTCAGGGGGCGCCGGTATGGCTACACCTTC
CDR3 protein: CASSFLRGRRYGYTF

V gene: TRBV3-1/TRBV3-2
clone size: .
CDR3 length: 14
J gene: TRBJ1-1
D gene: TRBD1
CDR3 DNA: TGTGCCAGCAGCCAAGCAGACAGGGTCACTGAAGCTTTCTTT
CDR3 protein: CASSQADRVTEAFF

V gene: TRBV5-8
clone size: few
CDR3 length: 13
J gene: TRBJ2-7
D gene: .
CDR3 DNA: TGTGCCAGCAGCTTGAGCGGAATCTACGAGCAGTACTTC
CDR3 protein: CASSLSGIYEQYF

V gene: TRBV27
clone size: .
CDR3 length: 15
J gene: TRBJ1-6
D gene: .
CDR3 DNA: TGTGCCAGCAGCTGGGACGGGGGGGGAGGCTCACCCCTCCACTTT
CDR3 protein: CASSWDGGGGSPLHF

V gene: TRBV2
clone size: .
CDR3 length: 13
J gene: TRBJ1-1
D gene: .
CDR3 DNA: TGTGCCAGCAGCCCAAACATGAACACTGAAGCTTTCTTT
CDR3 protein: CASSPNMNTEAFF

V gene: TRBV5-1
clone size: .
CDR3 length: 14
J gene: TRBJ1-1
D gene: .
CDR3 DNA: TGCGCCAGCAGCTTGAGGGCGGGGAACACTGAAGCTTTCTTT
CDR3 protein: CASSLRAGNTEAFF

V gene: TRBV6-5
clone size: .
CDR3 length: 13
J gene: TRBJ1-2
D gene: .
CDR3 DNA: TGTGCCAGCAGTCGAGGGGCGGGGCCAGGCTACACCTTC
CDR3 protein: CASSRGAGPGYTF

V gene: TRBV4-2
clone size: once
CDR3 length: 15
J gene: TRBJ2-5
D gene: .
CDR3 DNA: TGTGCCAGCAGCCAGATCCAGGGTTTACAAGAGACCCAGTACTTC
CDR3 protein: CASSQIQGLQETQYF

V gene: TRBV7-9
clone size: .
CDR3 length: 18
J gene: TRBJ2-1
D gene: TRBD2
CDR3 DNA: TGTGCCAGCAGCTTAAGGGCGGGGGGGTTTCACTCCTACAATGAGCAGTTCTTC
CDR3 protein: CASSLRAGGFHSYNEQFF

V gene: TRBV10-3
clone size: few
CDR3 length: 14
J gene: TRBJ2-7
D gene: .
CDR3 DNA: TGTGCCATCAGTGAGGGGGGGGCGAAGAACGAGCAGTACTTC
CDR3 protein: CAISEGGAKNEQYF

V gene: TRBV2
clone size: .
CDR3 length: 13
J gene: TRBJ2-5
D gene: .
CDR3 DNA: TGTGCCAGCAGTGGGTCTAGAGCGGAGACCCAGTACTTC
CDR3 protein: CASSGSRAETQYF

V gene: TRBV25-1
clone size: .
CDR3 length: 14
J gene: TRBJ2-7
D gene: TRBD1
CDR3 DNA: TGTGCCAGCAGTGGGGGGACAGGGCCCTACGAGCAGTACTTC
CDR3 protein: CASSGGTGPYEQYF

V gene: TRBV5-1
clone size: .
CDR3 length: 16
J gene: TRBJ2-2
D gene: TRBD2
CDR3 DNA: TGCGCCAGCAGCTTGGTACCAGGGAGGGACACCGGGGAGCTGTTTTTT
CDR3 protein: CASSLVPGRDTGELFF

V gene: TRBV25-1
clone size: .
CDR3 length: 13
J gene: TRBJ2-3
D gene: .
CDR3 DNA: TGTGCCAGCAGTCCCTATCACACAGATACGCAGTATTTT
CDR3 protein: CASSPYHTDTQYF

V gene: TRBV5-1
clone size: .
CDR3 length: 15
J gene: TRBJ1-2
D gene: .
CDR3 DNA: TGCGCCAGCAGCTTGGAATTCGGGGAGAGCTATGGCTACACCTTC
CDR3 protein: CASSLEFGESYGYTF

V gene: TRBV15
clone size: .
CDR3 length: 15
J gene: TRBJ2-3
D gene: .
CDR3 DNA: TGTGCCACCAGCAGAGAATACGGGGGCACAGATACGCAGTATTTT
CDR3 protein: CATSREYGGTDTQYF

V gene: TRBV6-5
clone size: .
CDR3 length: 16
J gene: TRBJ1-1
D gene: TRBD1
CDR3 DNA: TGTGCCAGCAGTTTCACAGGGGTATCGGTGAACACTGAAGCTTTCTTT
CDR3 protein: CASSFTGVSVNTEAFF

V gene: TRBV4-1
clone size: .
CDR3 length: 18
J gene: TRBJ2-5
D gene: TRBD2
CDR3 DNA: TGCGCCAGCAGGCCAATTGCGGCGGGGGGGCGAAGCCAAGAGACCCAGTACTTC
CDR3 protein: CASRPIAAGGRSQETQYF

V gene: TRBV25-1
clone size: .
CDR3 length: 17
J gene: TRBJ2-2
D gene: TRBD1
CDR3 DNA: TGTGCCAGCAGTTCTTTGAACAGGGGCCGAGGGACCGGGGAGCTGTTTTTT
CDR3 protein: CASSSLNRGRGTGELFF

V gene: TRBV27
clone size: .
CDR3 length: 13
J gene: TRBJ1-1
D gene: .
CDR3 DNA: TGTGCCAGCCTGAGGGCGGGGAACACTGAAGCTTTCTTT
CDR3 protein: CASLRAGNTEAFF

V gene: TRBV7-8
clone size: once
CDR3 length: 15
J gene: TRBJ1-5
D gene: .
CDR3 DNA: TGTGCCAGCAGCTTACATCAGGGGCCAAGTCAGCCCCAGCATTTT
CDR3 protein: CASSLHQGPSQPQHF

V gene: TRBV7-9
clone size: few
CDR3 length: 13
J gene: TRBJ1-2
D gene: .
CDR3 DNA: TGTGCCAGCAGCTTGCAGGGTTCGGATGGCTACACCTTC
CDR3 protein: CASSLQGSDGYTF

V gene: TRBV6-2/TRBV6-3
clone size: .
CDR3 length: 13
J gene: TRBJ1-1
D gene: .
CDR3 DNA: TGTGCCAGCAGTTACCGAGGGAACACTGAAGCTTTCTTT
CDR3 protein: CASSYRGNTEAFF

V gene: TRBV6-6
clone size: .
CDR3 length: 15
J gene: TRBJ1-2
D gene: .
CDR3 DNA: TGTGCCAGCAGTTACGAGGACAGCACTAACTATGGCTACACCTTC
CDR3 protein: CASSYEDSTNYGYTF

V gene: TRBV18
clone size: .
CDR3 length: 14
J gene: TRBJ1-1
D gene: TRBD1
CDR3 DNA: TGTGCCAGCTCACCCACACAGGGGGCCATTGAAGCTTTCTTT
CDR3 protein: CASSPTQGAIEAFF

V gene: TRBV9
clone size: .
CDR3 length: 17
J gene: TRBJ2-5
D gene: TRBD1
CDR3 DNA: TGTGCCAGCAGCGTGAATCACGGGACAGGCGAACAAGAGACCCAGTACTTC
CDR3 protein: CASSVNHGTGEQETQYF

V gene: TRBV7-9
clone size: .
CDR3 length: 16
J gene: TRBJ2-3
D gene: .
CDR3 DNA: TGTGCCAGCAGCTCGGACCTAAGGGGGATAGGAGATACGCAGTATTTT
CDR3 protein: CASSSDLRGIGDTQYF

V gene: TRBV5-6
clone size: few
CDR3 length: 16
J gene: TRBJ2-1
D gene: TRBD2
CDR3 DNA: TGTGCCAGCAGCCTCCGACTAGCGGGGGGGCCCCATGAGCAGTTCTTC
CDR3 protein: CASSLRLAGGPHEQFF

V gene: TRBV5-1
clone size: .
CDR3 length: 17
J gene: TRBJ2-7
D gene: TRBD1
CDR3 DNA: TGCGCCAGCAGCTTGGGGCCCGTCGGGACAGATGCCTACGAGCAGTACTTC
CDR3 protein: CASSLGPVGTDAYEQYF

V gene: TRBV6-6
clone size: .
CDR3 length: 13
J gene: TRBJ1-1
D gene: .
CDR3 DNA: TGTGCCAGCACCCACCGGGGAGGCACTGAAGCTTTCTTT
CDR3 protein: CASTHRGGTEAFF

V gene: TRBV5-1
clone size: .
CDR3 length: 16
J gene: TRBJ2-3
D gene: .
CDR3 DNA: TGCGCCAGCAGCTTGGTCGGTGGGGGGTACGGGAATACGCAGTATTTT
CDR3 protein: CASSLVGGGYGNTQYF

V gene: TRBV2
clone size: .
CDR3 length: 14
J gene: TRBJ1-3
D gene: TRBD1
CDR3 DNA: TGTGCCAGCAGGGGGACAGGGGTGGCAGACACCATATATTTT
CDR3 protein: CASRGTGVADTIYF

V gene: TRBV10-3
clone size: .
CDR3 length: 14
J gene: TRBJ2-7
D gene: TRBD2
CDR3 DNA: TGTGCCATCAGTGGCGGGGGGGCCTCCTACGAGCAGTACTTC
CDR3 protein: CAISGGGASYEQYF

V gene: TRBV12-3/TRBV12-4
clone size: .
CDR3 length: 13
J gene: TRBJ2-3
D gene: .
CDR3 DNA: TGTGCCAGCAGTTTACCTTTCACAGATACGCAGTATTTT
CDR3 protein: CASSLPFTDTQYF

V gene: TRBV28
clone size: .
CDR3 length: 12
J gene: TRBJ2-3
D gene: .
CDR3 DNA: TGTGCCAGCAGTTTAGGTAGCCATACGCAGTATTTT
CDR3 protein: CASSLGSHTQYF

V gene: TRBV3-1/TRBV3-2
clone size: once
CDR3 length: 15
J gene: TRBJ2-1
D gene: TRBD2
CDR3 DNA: TGTGCCAGCAGCCGCCTTAGCGGGGGGGCCGGGGAGCAGTTCTTC
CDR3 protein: CASSRLSGGAGEQFF

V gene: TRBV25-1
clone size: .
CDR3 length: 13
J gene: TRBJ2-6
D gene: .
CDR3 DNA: TGTGCCAGCAGCTTCTCTGGGGCCAACGTCCTGACTTTC
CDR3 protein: CASSFSGANVLTF

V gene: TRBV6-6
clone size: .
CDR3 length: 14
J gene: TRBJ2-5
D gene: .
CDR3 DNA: TGTGCCAGCAGGTTGGGGGGGCTCCAAGAGACCCAGTACTTC
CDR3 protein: CASRLGGLQETQYF

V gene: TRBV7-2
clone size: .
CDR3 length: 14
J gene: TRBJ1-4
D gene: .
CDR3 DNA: TGTGCCAGCAGCTTGACCCCGTCGGGTGAAAAACTGTTTTTT
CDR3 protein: CASSLTPSGEKLFF

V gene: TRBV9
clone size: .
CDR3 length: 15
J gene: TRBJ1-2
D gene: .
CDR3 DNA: TGTGCCAGCAGCGTAGCTGAAACAGGACCCTATGGCTACACCTTC
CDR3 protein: CASSVAETGPYGYTF

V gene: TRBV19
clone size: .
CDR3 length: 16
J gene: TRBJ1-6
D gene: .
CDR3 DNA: TGTGCCACCTCCCAGGCCGGGGTGCTGGATAATTCACCCCTCCACTTT
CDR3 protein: CATSQAGVLDNSPLHF